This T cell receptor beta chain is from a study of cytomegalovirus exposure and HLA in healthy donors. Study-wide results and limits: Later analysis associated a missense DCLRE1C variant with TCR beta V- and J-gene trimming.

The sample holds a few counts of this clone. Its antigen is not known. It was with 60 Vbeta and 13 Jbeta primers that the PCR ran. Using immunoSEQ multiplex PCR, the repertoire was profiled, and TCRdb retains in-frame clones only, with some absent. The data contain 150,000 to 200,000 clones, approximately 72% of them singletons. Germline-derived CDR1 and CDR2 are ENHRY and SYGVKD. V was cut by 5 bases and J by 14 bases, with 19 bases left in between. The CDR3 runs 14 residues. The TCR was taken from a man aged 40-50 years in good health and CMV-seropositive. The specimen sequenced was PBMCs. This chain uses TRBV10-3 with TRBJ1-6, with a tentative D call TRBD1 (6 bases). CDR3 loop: CAISSGMPGVALHF. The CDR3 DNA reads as TGTGCCATCAGTAGCGGGATGCCAGGGGTGGCCCTCCACTTT.